A selection of T cell receptor beta chains follows, all from one sample in a study of cytomegalovirus exposure and HLA in healthy donors. The table came from immunoSEQ multiplex PCR; TCRdb's copy has only in-frame clones and leaves some out. The sample shows 150,000 to 160,000 clones, roughly 90% of them seen only once. The sequenced sample consisted of PBMCs. Every receptor here comes from a young man in good health and CMV-seropositive. Both conserved end residues are part of each CDR3. Each record gives: D gene, V gene, CDR3 length, J gene, clone size, CDR3 protein, CDR3 DNA. A D gene is named only where the DNA matches it firmly. Where a row states a size, it is once, few, many or the class of an expanded clone; other rows omit it.

d_gene: .
v_gene: TRBV5-5
len: 15
j_gene: TRBJ1-1
abundance: .
CDR3aa: CASSSYRAKNTEAFF
CDR3nt: TGTGCCAGCAGCTCATACAGGGCGAAGAACACTGAAGCTTTCTTT

d_gene: .
v_gene: TRBV27
len: 14
j_gene: TRBJ1-5
abundance: .
CDR3aa: CASRSDIGNQPQHF
CDR3nt: TGTGCCAGCAGATCAGACATTGGGAATCAGCCCCAGCATTTT

d_gene: .
v_gene: TRBV4-3
len: 16
j_gene: TRBJ2-2
abundance: .
CDR3aa: CASSQGGGLNTGELFF
CDR3nt: TGCGCCAGCAGCCAAGGTGGAGGGTTGAACACCGGGGAGCTGTTTTTT

d_gene: TRBD1
v_gene: TRBV5-1
len: 15
j_gene: TRBJ1-1
abundance: once
CDR3aa: CASSPRPTGDAEAFF
CDR3nt: TGCGCCAGCAGCCCCCGGCCGACAGGGGACGCTGAAGCTTTCTTT

d_gene: TRBD2
v_gene: TRBV11-2
len: 14
j_gene: TRBJ2-5
abundance: .
CDR3aa: CASSLTSGVVTQYF
CDR3nt: TGTGCCAGCAGCTTAACAAGCGGGGTGGTGACCCAGTACTTC

d_gene: TRBD1
v_gene: TRBV7-2
len: 15
j_gene: TRBJ2-7
abundance: few
CDR3aa: CASSAGTGVIYEQYF
CDR3nt: TGTGCCAGCAGCGCCGGGACAGGGGTAATCTACGAGCAGTACTTC

d_gene: .
v_gene: TRBV6-6
len: 14
j_gene: TRBJ2-1
abundance: .
CDR3aa: CASSYSGANNEQFF
CDR3nt: TGTGCCAGCAGTTACTCTGGAGCGAACAATGAGCAGTTCTTC

d_gene: TRBD2
v_gene: TRBV15
len: 11
j_gene: TRBJ2-5
abundance: .
CDR3aa: CARTSGETQYF
CDR3nt: TGTGCCAGGACTAGCGGAGAGACCCAGTACTTC

d_gene: .
v_gene: TRBV2
len: 14
j_gene: TRBJ1-2
abundance: .
CDR3aa: CASSDRGRSYGYTF
CDR3nt: TGTGCCAGCAGTGACAGGGGAAGGAGCTATGGCTACACCTTC

d_gene: TRBD2
v_gene: TRBV9
len: 15
j_gene: TRBJ2-7
abundance: .
CDR3aa: CASSASGLAGYEQYF
CDR3nt: TGTGCCAGCAGCGCCTCGGGACTAGCGGGTTACGAGCAGTACTTC

d_gene: .
v_gene: TRBV5-6
len: 15
j_gene: TRBJ2-5
abundance: .
CDR3aa: CASSLGRSGLETQYF
CDR3nt: TGTGCCAGCAGCTTGGGGCGTAGCGGATTAGAGACCCAGTACTTC

d_gene: TRBD2
v_gene: TRBV4-2
len: 18
j_gene: TRBJ2-2
abundance: .
CDR3aa: CASSQSVGLAANTGELFF
CDR3nt: TGTGCCAGCAGCCAATCAGTAGGACTAGCGGCGAACACCGGGGAGCTGTTTTTT

d_gene: TRBD1
v_gene: TRBV4-2
len: 15
j_gene: TRBJ2-5
abundance: .
CDR3aa: CASSQFSRGPETQYF
CDR3nt: TGTGCCAGCAGCCAATTTTCCAGGGGGCCAGAGACCCAGTACTTC

d_gene: .
v_gene: TRBV2
len: 15
j_gene: TRBJ1-3
abundance: .
CDR3aa: CASSVVGRAGNTIYF
CDR3nt: TGTGCCAGCAGTGTGGTGGGCAGGGCCGGAAACACCATATATTTT

d_gene: .
v_gene: TRBV18
len: 13
j_gene: TRBJ2-7
abundance: .
CDR3aa: CASSPLSGGEQYF
CDR3nt: TGTGCCAGCTCACCACTTTCCGGGGGCGAGCAGTACTTC

d_gene: TRBD1
v_gene: TRBV11-2
len: 14
j_gene: TRBJ2-2
abundance: .
CDR3aa: CASTGTANTGELFF
CDR3nt: TGTGCCAGCACCGGGACAGCGAACACCGGGGAGCTGTTTTTT

d_gene: TRBD1
v_gene: TRBV2
len: 14
j_gene: TRBJ1-2
abundance: .
CDR3aa: CASSEEDRGYGYTF
CDR3nt: TGTGCCAGCAGTGAAGAGGACAGGGGCTATGGCTACACCTTC

d_gene: .
v_gene: TRBV4-1
len: 17
j_gene: TRBJ1-2
abundance: .
CDR3aa: CASSQEWMAGGDYGYTF
CDR3nt: TGCGCCAGCAGCCAAGAATGGATGGCGGGAGGAGACTATGGCTACACCTTC

d_gene: TRBD1
v_gene: TRBV18
len: 14
j_gene: TRBJ1-2
abundance: .
CDR3aa: CASSPGQGTTGYTF
CDR3nt: TGTGCCAGCTCCCCCGGACAGGGGACCACTGGCTACACCTTC

d_gene: TRBD1
v_gene: TRBV6-5
len: 15
j_gene: TRBJ1-1
abundance: .
CDR3aa: CASSPLYRGNTEAFF
CDR3nt: TGTGCCAGCAGCCCCCTTTACAGGGGGAACACTGAAGCTTTCTTT

d_gene: TRBD1
v_gene: TRBV27
len: 17
j_gene: TRBJ1-5
abundance: .
CDR3aa: CASSSLGGLSGNQPQHF
CDR3nt: TGTGCCAGCAGTTCGCTAGGGGGCCTTTCGGGCAATCAGCCCCAGCATTTT

d_gene: .
v_gene: TRBV27
len: 13
j_gene: TRBJ2-7
abundance: .
CDR3aa: CASSFGPIYEQYF
CDR3nt: TGTGCCAGCAGTTTCGGTCCTATATACGAGCAGTACTTC

d_gene: TRBD2
v_gene: TRBV6-1
len: 15
j_gene: TRBJ2-1
abundance: .
CDR3aa: CASSEGLAVYNEQFF
CDR3nt: TGTGCCAGCAGTGAGGGACTAGCGGTGTACAATGAGCAGTTCTTC

d_gene: .
v_gene: TRBV2
len: 13
j_gene: TRBJ2-7
abundance: .
CDR3aa: CASSEGQPYEQYF
CDR3nt: TGTGCCAGCAGTGAGGGGCAGCCCTACGAGCAGTACTTC

d_gene: .
v_gene: TRBV4-3
len: 17
j_gene: TRBJ1-3
abundance: .
CDR3aa: CASSQAPGLGSGNTIYF
CDR3nt: TGCGCCAGCAGCCAAGCCCCAGGCTTGGGCTCTGGAAACACCATATATTTT

d_gene: .
v_gene: TRBV6-6
len: 16
j_gene: TRBJ1-3
abundance: .
CDR3aa: CASSQTAGGSGNTIYF
CDR3nt: TGTGCCAGCAGCCAGACAGCGGGGGGCTCTGGAAACACCATATATTTT

d_gene: .
v_gene: TRBV7-6
len: 13
j_gene: TRBJ1-2
abundance: .
CDR3aa: CASSSGTPVSYTF
CDR3nt: TGTGCCAGCAGCTCCGGGACTCCGGTTAGCTACACCTTC

d_gene: TRBD2
v_gene: TRBV7-7
len: 16
j_gene: TRBJ2-5
abundance: .
CDR3aa: CASSRNSGGAEETQYF
CDR3nt: TGTGCCAGCAGCCGTAATAGCGGGGGGGCCGAGGAGACCCAGTACTTC

d_gene: TRBD2
v_gene: TRBV6-6
len: 14
j_gene: TRBJ2-7
abundance: .
CDR3aa: CASSPGLAGGEQYF
CDR3nt: TGTGCCAGCAGCCCCGGACTAGCGGGAGGCGAGCAGTACTTC

d_gene: .
v_gene: TRBV7-9
len: 16
j_gene: TRBJ1-2
abundance: once
CDR3aa: CASSPASGGSLRGYTF
CDR3nt: TGTGCCAGCAGCCCCGCCTCGGGGGGCAGTCTACGTGGCTACACCTTC

d_gene: .
v_gene: TRBV19
len: 15
j_gene: TRBJ2-1
abundance: few
CDR3aa: CASSMDRSSYNEQFF
CDR3nt: TGTGCCAGTAGTATGGACAGAAGCTCCTACAATGAGCAGTTCTTC

d_gene: TRBD1
v_gene: TRBV9
len: 14
j_gene: TRBJ1-5
abundance: .
CDR3aa: CASSLGQGDQPQHF
CDR3nt: TGTGCCAGCAGCCTGGGACAGGGTGATCAGCCCCAGCATTTT

d_gene: TRBD2
v_gene: TRBV4-2
len: 17
j_gene: TRBJ2-3
abundance: .
CDR3aa: CASSQETSGRGTDTQYF
CDR3nt: TGTGCCAGCAGCCAAGAAACTAGCGGGAGGGGCACAGATACGCAGTATTTT

d_gene: .
v_gene: TRBV9
len: 15
j_gene: TRBJ2-1
abundance: .
CDR3aa: CASERSGAPYNEQFF
CDR3nt: TGTGCCAGCGAACGGAGCGGAGCCCCATACAATGAGCAGTTCTTC

d_gene: .
v_gene: TRBV11-1
len: 15
j_gene: TRBJ1-2
abundance: .
CDR3aa: CASSLDGGTSYGYTF
CDR3nt: TGTGCCAGCAGCTTAGACGGGGGGACCTCCTATGGCTACACCTTC

d_gene: .
v_gene: TRBV15
len: 14
j_gene: TRBJ2-2
abundance: .
CDR3aa: CATSRDSRSGELFF
CDR3nt: TGTGCCACCAGCAGAGATTCCCGGAGCGGGGAGCTGTTTTTT

d_gene: TRBD1
v_gene: TRBV6-5
len: 14
j_gene: TRBJ1-2
abundance: once
CDR3aa: CASSARGPNYGYTF
CDR3nt: TGTGCCAGCAGTGCAAGGGGGCCTAACTATGGCTACACCTTC

d_gene: TRBD1
v_gene: TRBV7-2
len: 15
j_gene: TRBJ1-5
abundance: .
CDR3aa: CASSPRTGGNQPQHF
CDR3nt: TGTGCCAGCAGCCCCCGGACAGGGGGCAATCAGCCCCAGCATTTT

d_gene: TRBD2
v_gene: TRBV4-1
len: 15
j_gene: TRBJ2-1
abundance: .
CDR3aa: CASSQEGTSPSEQFF
CDR3nt: TGCGCCAGCAGCCAAGAAGGGACTAGCCCCAGTGAGCAGTTCTTC

d_gene: .
v_gene: TRBV2
len: 17
j_gene: TRBJ2-7
abundance: .
CDR3aa: CASSDPVLVGGTYEQYF
CDR3nt: TGTGCCAGCAGTGACCCAGTGCTGGTCGGGGGTACCTACGAGCAGTACTTC

d_gene: TRBD2
v_gene: TRBV19
len: 15
j_gene: TRBJ2-2
abundance: .
CDR3aa: CASSILGGRTGELFF
CDR3nt: TGTGCCAGTAGTATATTGGGCGGGAGAACCGGGGAGCTGTTTTTT

d_gene: .
v_gene: TRBV6-5
len: 12
j_gene: TRBJ2-1
abundance: .
CDR3aa: CASSSDTDEQFF
CDR3nt: TGTGCCAGCAGCTCTGACACGGATGAGCAGTTCTTC

d_gene: .
v_gene: TRBV19
len: 14
j_gene: TRBJ1-5
abundance: .
CDR3aa: CASSMETLRQPQHF
CDR3nt: TGTGCCAGTAGTATGGAGACGCTTCGCCAGCCCCAGCATTTT

d_gene: TRBD2
v_gene: TRBV11-1
len: 17
j_gene: TRBJ2-1
abundance: .
CDR3aa: CASSGGLAGGISHEQFF
CDR3nt: TGTGCCAGCAGCGGAGGACTAGCGGGGGGCATTTCGCATGAGCAGTTCTTC

d_gene: .
v_gene: TRBV19
len: 14
j_gene: TRBJ2-2
abundance: .
CDR3aa: CASRQAGRRWELFF
CDR3nt: TGTGCCAGTCGCCAGGCTGGCAGAAGGTGGGAGCTGTTTTTT

d_gene: .
v_gene: TRBV7-3
len: 14
j_gene: TRBJ2-1
abundance: .
CDR3aa: CASSPGVSYNEQFF
CDR3nt: TGTGCCAGCAGCCCCGGAGTCTCCTACAATGAGCAGTTCTTC

d_gene: TRBD2
v_gene: TRBV6-5
len: 14
j_gene: TRBJ2-1
abundance: .
CDR3aa: CASSYSGRVNEQFF
CDR3nt: TGTGCCAGCAGTTACTCTGGGAGGGTAAATGAGCAGTTCTTC

d_gene: .
v_gene: TRBV11-2
len: 14
j_gene: TRBJ1-1
abundance: .
CDR3aa: CASSTHPTGSEAFF
CDR3nt: TGTGCCAGCAGCACTCACCCCACGGGGTCTGAAGCTTTCTTT

d_gene: .
v_gene: TRBV9
len: 13
j_gene: TRBJ1-1
abundance: once
CDR3aa: CASSVEGDTEAFF
CDR3nt: TGTGCCAGCAGCGTAGAGGGGGACACCGAGGCTTTCTTT

d_gene: TRBD1
v_gene: TRBV10-1
len: 15
j_gene: TRBJ1-1
abundance: .
CDR3aa: CASSGTGQQFTEAFF
CDR3nt: TGCGCCAGCAGTGGAACGGGACAGCAGTTCACTGAAGCTTTCTTT

d_gene: .
v_gene: TRBV7-9
len: 13
j_gene: TRBJ1-2
abundance: .
CDR3aa: CASSLLANYGYTF
CDR3nt: TGTGCCAGCAGCTTACTAGCTAACTATGGCTACACCTTC

d_gene: .
v_gene: TRBV5-1
len: 14
j_gene: TRBJ2-7
abundance: .
CDR3aa: CASSSPGGPLEQYF
CDR3nt: TGCGCCAGCAGCTCCCCGGGCGGGCCCCTCGAGCAGTACTTC

d_gene: .
v_gene: TRBV28
len: 11
j_gene: TRBJ1-6
abundance: .
CDR3aa: CASSPGSPLHF
CDR3nt: TGTGCCAGCAGTCCAGGATCACCCCTCCACTTT

d_gene: TRBD1
v_gene: TRBV7-2
len: 16
j_gene: TRBJ1-5
abundance: .
CDR3aa: CASSPQGAVSNQPQHF
CDR3nt: TGTGCCAGCAGCCCACAGGGGGCGGTTAGCAATCAGCCCCAGCATTTT

d_gene: TRBD2
v_gene: TRBV20-1
len: 11
j_gene: TRBJ2-7
abundance: .
CDR3aa: CSGGGSYEQYF
CDR3nt: TGCAGTGGGGGAGGGTCCTACGAGCAGTACTTC

d_gene: TRBD1
v_gene: TRBV6-6
len: 14
j_gene: TRBJ1-1
abundance: .
CDR3aa: CASSRRDSNTEAFF
CDR3nt: TGTGCCAGCAGCCGCCGGGACAGCAACACTGAAGCTTTCTTT